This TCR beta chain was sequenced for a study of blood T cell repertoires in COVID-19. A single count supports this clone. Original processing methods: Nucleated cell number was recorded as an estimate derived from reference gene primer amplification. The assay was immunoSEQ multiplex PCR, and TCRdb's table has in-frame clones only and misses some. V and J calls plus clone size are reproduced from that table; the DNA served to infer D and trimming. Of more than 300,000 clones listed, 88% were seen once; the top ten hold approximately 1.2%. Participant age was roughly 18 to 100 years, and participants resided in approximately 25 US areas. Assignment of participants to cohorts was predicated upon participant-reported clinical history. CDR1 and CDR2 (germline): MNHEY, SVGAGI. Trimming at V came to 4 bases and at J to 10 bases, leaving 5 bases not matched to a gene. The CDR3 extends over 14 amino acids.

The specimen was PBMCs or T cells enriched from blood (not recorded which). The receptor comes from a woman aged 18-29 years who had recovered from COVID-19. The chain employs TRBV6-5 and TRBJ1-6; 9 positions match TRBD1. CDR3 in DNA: TGTGCCAGCAGTTCCGGGACAGGGCGATCACCCCTCCACTTT. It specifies CASSSGTGRSPLHF.